The present T cell receptor (beta chain) was sequenced within a study of OX40 agonist ivuxolimab in advanced cancers. Worth noting for this clone: The antigen is unknown.

The CDR3 runs to 16 residues. Germline lookup yields CDR1 SGHDT and CDR2 YYEEEE. The V end was cut by 1 base, the J end by 3 bases, with 11 bases between. The study, taken as a whole, reports: The 0.1-3.0 mg/kg partial responders had among the lowest clonal expansion. Also showing low normalized T-cell clonal expansion were some of the nonresponders. Relative to CD4+ cells, CD8+ T cells on average had more expanded clones.

Clones were read by immunoSEQ multiplex PCR, and TCRdb kept only the in-frame ones, dropping some. The sample contains some 77,000 clones, less than 95% of which appear only once. Patients who had autoimmune disease history or got systemic immunosuppression were left out. The source was CD4+ or CD8+ T cells sorted from blood, collected in a trial of the OX40 agonist ivuxolimab. The rearrangement joins TRBV5-6 to TRBJ2-6; D may be TRBD1 (6 bases). The origin of this receptor is an adult with an advanced solid tumor such as melanoma, head and neck, liver or kidney cancer. The CDR3 DNA sequence: TGTGCCAGCAGCTTGCGGCAGGGGCTTGGGGCCAACGTCCTGACTTTC. Translating gives CASSLRQGLGANVLTF.